The clone carrying this T cell receptor beta chain occurred many times. These data come from a study of patients and donors after allogeneic stem cell transplantation. This CDR3 is built from 13 residues. Germline V gene data show CDR1 as MDHEN and CDR2 as SYDVKM. V dropped 6 bases and J dropped 2 bases, with 10 bases sitting between them. TCRdb passed the RT-PCR reads through MiXCR, listing each CDR3 protein once. The sample consists of 15,000 to 25,000 distinct CDR3 sequences, about 5% of them appearing once. Sequencing input: blood, either unsorted or a sorted T cell fraction (not recorded which). The chain recombines TRBV28 with TRBJ2-5, with a weak D call TRBD2 (6 bases). The clonotype originates from a human donor who was either an allogeneic HSCT recipient or a stem cell or donor lymphocyte infusion donor (not recorded which). It is not recorded whose cells these are; they may come from a transplant donor. The DNA for the CDR3 is TGTGCCAGCAGAACGACTAGACAAGAGACCCAGTACTTC. It codes for CASRTTRQETQYF.